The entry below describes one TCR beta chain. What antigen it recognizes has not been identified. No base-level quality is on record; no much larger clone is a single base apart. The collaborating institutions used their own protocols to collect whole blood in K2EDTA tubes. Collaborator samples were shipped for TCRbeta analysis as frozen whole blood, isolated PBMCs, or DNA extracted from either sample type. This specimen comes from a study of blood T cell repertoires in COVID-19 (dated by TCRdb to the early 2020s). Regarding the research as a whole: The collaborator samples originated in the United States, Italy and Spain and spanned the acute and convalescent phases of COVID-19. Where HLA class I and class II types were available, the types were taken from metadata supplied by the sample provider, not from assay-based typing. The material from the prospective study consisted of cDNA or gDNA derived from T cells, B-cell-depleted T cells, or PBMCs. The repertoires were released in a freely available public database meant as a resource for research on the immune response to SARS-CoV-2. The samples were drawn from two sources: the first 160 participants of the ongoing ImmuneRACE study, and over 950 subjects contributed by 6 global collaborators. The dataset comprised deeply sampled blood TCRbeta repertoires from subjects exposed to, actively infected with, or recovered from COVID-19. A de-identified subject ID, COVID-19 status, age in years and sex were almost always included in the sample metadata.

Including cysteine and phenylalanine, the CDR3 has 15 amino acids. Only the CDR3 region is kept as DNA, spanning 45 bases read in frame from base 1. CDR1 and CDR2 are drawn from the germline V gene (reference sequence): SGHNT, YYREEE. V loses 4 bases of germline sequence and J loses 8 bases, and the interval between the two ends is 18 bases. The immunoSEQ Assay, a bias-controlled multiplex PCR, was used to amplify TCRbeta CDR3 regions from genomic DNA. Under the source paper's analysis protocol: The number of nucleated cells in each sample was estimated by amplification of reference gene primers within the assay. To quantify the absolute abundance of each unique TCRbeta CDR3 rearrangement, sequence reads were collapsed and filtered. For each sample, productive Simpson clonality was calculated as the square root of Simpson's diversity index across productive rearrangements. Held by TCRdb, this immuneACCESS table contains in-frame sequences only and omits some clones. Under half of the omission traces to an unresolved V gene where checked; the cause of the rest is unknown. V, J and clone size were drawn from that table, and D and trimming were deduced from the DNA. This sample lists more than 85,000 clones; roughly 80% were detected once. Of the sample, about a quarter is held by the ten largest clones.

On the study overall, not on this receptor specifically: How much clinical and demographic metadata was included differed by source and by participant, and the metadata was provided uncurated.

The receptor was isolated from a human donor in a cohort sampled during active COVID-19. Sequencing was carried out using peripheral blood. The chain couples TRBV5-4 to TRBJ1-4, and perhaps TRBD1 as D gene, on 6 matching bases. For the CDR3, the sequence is CASSLQGGAKEKLFF. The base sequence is TGTGCCAGCAGCCTACAGGGTGGAGCCAAGGAAAAACTGTTTTTT.